This record covers a single T cell receptor beta chain. The antigen remains unidentified. After constant-region reverse-primer amplification, full-length variable regions underwent semi-nested PCR with Nested Universal Primer A. TCRdb reprocessed the 5' RACE reads with MiXCR, giving one entry per CDR3 protein. The profile shows approximately 60,000 distinct CDR3 sequences, 22% of them singletons. The memory fraction was CD4+CD45RO+CD25- cells. Deletions cut 5 bases from V and 0 bases from J, with 3 bases between. Germline V CDR1 and CDR2: SGHTA, FQGNSA. The CDR3 totals 12 residues. Regarding the study as a whole: Whole repertoires were not studied in the larger cohort, only one V-J beta rearrangement.

The source material was memory CD4+ T cells sorted from a lymph node. Subset described: memory CD4+ T cells, CD4+CD45RO+CD25-. The chain combines TRBV7-2 with TRBJ2-3; no firm D call. This TCR was recovered from a female donor with breast cancer. CDR3 in amino acids: CASSASTDTQYF. CDR3 in DNA: TGTGCCAGCAGCGCGAGCACAGATACGCAGTATTTT.